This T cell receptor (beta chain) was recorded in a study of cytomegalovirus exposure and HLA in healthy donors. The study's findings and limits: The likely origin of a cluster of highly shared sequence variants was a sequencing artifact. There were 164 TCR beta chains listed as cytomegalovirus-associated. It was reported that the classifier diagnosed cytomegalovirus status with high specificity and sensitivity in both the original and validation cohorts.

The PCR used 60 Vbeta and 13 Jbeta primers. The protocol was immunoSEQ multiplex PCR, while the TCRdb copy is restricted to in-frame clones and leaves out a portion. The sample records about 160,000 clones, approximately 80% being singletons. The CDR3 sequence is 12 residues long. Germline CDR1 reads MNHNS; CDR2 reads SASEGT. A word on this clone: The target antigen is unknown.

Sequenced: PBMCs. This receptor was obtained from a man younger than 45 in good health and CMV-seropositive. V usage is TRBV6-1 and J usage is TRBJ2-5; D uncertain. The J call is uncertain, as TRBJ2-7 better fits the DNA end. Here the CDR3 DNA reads TGTGCCAGCATGGGCGTCACTTACGAGCAGTACTTC. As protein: CASMGVTYEQYF.